Each of the 22 T cell receptor beta chains below was sequenced from the same sample in a study of blood T cell repertoires in COVID-19. The assay was immunoSEQ multiplex PCR, and TCRdb's table has in-frame clones only and misses some. In the table there are roughly 500,000 clones, roughly 88% of which are singletons. The sample consisted of PBMCs or T cells enriched from blood (not recorded which). These receptors were collected from a woman in her thirties or forties who had recovered from COVID-19.

The V call is TRBV30, the J call TRBJ1-2, with 7 bases lining up with TRBD1. This CDR3 region has 14 residues. With V trimmed by 2 bases and J by 5 bases, 8 bases remained unmatched. From germline, CDR1 is GTSNPN and CDR2 SVGIG (reference sequence). The CDR3 loop is CAWSQGGAWYGYTF. DNA of the CDR3: TGTGCCTGGAGTCAAGGGGGCGCTTGGTATGGCTACACCTTC.

The gene calls are TRBV19 and TRBJ2-1, with D perhaps matching TRBD2 (6 bases). The CDR3 contains 16 residues. With 3 bases removed from V and 5 bases from J, the gap between germline ends came to 17 bases. Germline V lookup: CDR1 LNHDA, CDR2 SQIVND (reference sequence). CDR3 nucleotides: TGTGCCAGTAGTATCACCCCTAGCGAGAACCACAATGAGCAGTTCTTC. Its protein product is CASSITPSENHNEQFF.

The V call is TRBV2, the J call TRBJ1-3; TRBD1 might be the D (6 bases). Deletions cut 6 bases from V and 0 bases from J, with 9 bases between. Germline CDR1 reads SNHLY; CDR2 reads FYNNEI. This CDR3 is built from 14 residues. The CDR3 sequence: CASRTGLSGNTIYF. CDR3 bases: TGTGCCAGCAGGACAGGACTCTCTGGAAACACCATATATTTT.

This clone has a single count. The gene calls are TRBV7-8 and TRBJ2-4; 11 positions match TRBD2. Germline values: CDR1 SGHVS, CDR2 FQNEAQ. The V gene end was trimmed by 3 bases and the J gene end by 6 bases; junction bases not matched to a gene: 1. CDR3 length equals 14 residues. The CDR3: CASSLTSGANIQYF. DNA for the CDR3: TGTGCCAGCAGCTTGACTAGCGGGGCAAACATTCAGTACTTC.

The CDR3 reads CATRQGDVGTEAFF. The CDR3 DNA is TGTGCCACTCGACAGGGGGATGTTGGCACTGAAGCTTTCTTT. V and J are TRBV19 and TRBJ1-1; 9 nucleotides line up with TRBD1. Germline V gene data show CDR1 as LNHDA and CDR2 as SQIVND (reference sequence). The CDR3 is made up of 14 amino acids. V shed 10 bases and J 4 bases; nucleotides not matched to a gene: 10. Filled out from reference TRBV19 and TRBJ1-1, the complete variable domain reads DGGITQSPKYLFRKEGQNVTLSCEQNLNHDAMYWYRQDPGQGLRLIYYSQIVNDFQKGDIAEGYSVSREKKESFPLTVTSAQKNPTAFYLCATRQGDVGTEAFFGQGTRLTVV.

The chain joins TRBV14 to TRBJ2-1; 11 positions agree with TRBD2. The CDR3 contains 16 residues. In germline, CDR1 is SGHDN, CDR2 FVKESK. V was clipped by 2 bases and J by 7 bases; unmatched bases: 7. This CDR3 is CASSQLAGGSGNEQFF. The CDR3 bases are TGTGCCAGCAGCCAACTAGCGGGAGGCTCGGGGAATGAGCAGTTCTTC.

This clone was detected a few times. V and J are TRBV13 and TRBJ2-7; tentative D call: TRBD2 (6 bases). With 6 bases removed from V and 4 bases from J, the gap between germline ends came to 16 bases. Germline CDR1 reads PRHDT; CDR2 reads FYEKMQ (reference sequence). This CDR3 is built from 14 residues. The CDR3 DNA reads TGTGCCAGCAGTTCAACGGGACTCGCTTACGAGCAGTACTTC. Its translation: CASSSTGLAYEQYF.

The chain couples TRBV28 to TRBJ2-7, with D perhaps TRBD1 (5 bases). CDR3 length equals 18 residues. Germline lookup yields CDR1 MDHEN and CDR2 SYDVKM. With 3 bases removed from V and 7 bases from J, the gap between germline ends came to 28 bases. DNA of the CDR3: TGTGCCAGCAGTTTTAATATTTGGGTGTCTTCAGGGTCTTTAGAGCAGTACTTC. Amino acid sequence: CASSFNIWVSSGSLEQYF.

J is TRBJ2-3 and V is TRBV20-1; tentatively, D is TRBD1 (7 bases). V lost 8 bases, J lost 8 bases, and 14 bases lay in between. Germline V lookup: CDR1 DFQATT, CDR2 SNEGSKA (reference sequence). The CDR3 consists of 11 residues. DNA of the CDR3: TGCAGTCATTTTCAGGGGGGTACGCAGTATTTT. It is translated as CSHFQGGTQYF.

The chain joins TRBV29-1 to TRBJ2-1; 14 nucleotides match TRBD2. Per the germline V gene, CDR1 is SQVTM and CDR2 is ANQGSEA. V dropped 4 bases and J dropped 0; count of bases not matched to a gene: 5. The length of the CDR3 is 17 residues. CDR3 residues: CSVVRLAGGNSYNEQFF. In DNA form, the CDR3 reads TGCAGCGTTGTGCGACTAGCGGGAGGGAACTCCTACAATGAGCAGTTCTTC.

The chain carries TRBV10-3 and TRBJ1-1, with TRBD1 as a possible D gene (6 bases). Trimming removed 10 bases from V and 4 bases from J, with 16 bases in between. Germline V gene lookup returns CDR1 ENHRY and CDR2 SYGVKD. This CDR3 comprises 13 residues. CDR3 protein: CATNRASSTEAFF. For the CDR3, the DNA is TGTGCCACCAACAGGGCCTCGTCCACTGAAGCTTTCTTT.

This chain links TRBV4-3 with TRBJ2-7; perhaps TRBD1 as D (5 bases). The V and J ends lost 1 base and 0 bases respectively, with 16 bases between them. Germline CDR1 LGHNA, CDR2 YSLEER. The CDR3 loop spans 17 amino acids. The CDR3 is CASSQGPPTEPSYEQYF. The CDR3 DNA sequence: TGCGCCAGCAGCCAAGGTCCCCCGACAGAACCCTCCTACGAGCAGTACTTC.

V usage is TRBV10-3 and J usage is TRBJ2-1; TRBD2 might be the D (5 bases). Germline CDR1 and CDR2: ENHRY and SYGVKD. The CDR3 runs to 12 residues. V lost 8 bases to trimming and J lost 11 bases, with 16 bases between them. CDR3 sequence reads: CAIQDSPSQQFF. The CDR3 region has the DNA TGTGCCATCCAGGACTCCCCAAGCCAGCAGTTCTTC.

This chain connects TRBV6-1 to TRBJ2-7; 9 bases match TRBD2. This CDR3 contains 15 residues. J was trimmed by 3 bases and V by 2 bases; bases with no gene match: 5. The germline gives CDR1 MNHNS, CDR2 SASEGT. The CDR3: CASSERREGVYEQYF. The DNA for the CDR3 is TGTGCCAGCAGTGAAAGGCGGGAGGGCGTCTACGAGCAGTACTTC.

The V and J genes are TRBV6-5 and TRBJ1-1; 7 nucleotides align to TRBD1. This CDR3 has 15 residues. J lost 1 base, V lost 6 bases, and 8 bases had no gene match. Looked up from germline, CDR1 is MNHEY and CDR2 is SVGAGI. The DNA of the CDR3 is TGTGCCAGCAGCGCCCAACAGGGGCCGAACACTGAAGCTTTCTTT. Its protein is CASSAQQGPNTEAFF.

J is TRBJ2-1 and V is TRBV18; TRBD1 is a possible D gene (5 bases). Germline V gives CDR1 KGHSH, CDR2 LQKENI. The CDR3 runs to 15 residues. V was pared by 0 bases and J by 4 bases, with 10 bases between. The CDR3 bases are TGTGCCAGCTCACCACCACAGAGACAGTACAATGAGCAGTTCTTC. Translating it yields CASSPPQRQYNEQFF.

The J gene is TRBJ2-1, the V gene TRBV27; 11 bases align to TRBD2. CDR1 is MNHEY and CDR2 is SMNVEV in the germline V gene (reference sequence). V shed 6 bases and J 8 bases; nucleotides not matched to a gene: 6. The CDR3 runs to 14 residues. The CDR3 DNA sequence: TGTGCCAGCAGGACACTAGCGGGAGTCGATGAGCAGTTCTTC. Translating it yields CASRTLAGVDEQFF.

The chain uses TRBV5-4 and TRBJ2-5; D is undetermined. Trimming took off 1 base at V and 5 bases at J, with 9 bases between the two ends. CDR1 and CDR2 from the germline V gene are SGHNT and YYREEE (reference sequence). The CDR3 length is 13 residues. The CDR3 region has the DNA TGTGCCAGCAGCTTGCAAGGAGCGGAGACCCAGTACTTC. As protein: CASSLQGAETQYF. Based on the CDR3 plus reference TRBV5-4 and TRBJ2-5, the full variable domain is ETGVTQSPTHLIKTRGQQVTLRCSSQSGHNTVSWYQQALGQGPQFIFQYYREEENGRGNFPPRFSGLQFPNYSSELNVNALELDDSALYLCASSLQGAETQYFGPGTRLLVL.

This chain's CDR3 is CASSSPGGRAGANVLTF. The CDR3 nucleotides are TGTGCCAGCTCATCCCCAGGGGGCAGGGCTGGGGCCAACGTCCTGACTTTC. J is TRBJ2-6 and V is TRBV18; 8 bases map to TRBD1. Germline-derived CDR1 and CDR2 are KGHSH and LQKENI. The junction had 8 bases not matched to a gene; V was cut back by 5 bases and J by 2 bases. This CDR3 is 17 amino acids long.

This clone was seen just once. V gene TRBV5-1 combines with J gene TRBJ1-2; D call uncertain. V was cut by 0 bases and J by 8 bases, with 11 bases left in between. The CDR3 consists of 13 residues. CDR1 and CDR2 from the germline V gene are SGHRS and YFSETQ. The CDR3 reads CASSLEEVRGYTF. In DNA, the CDR3 is TGCGCCAGCAGCTTGGAAGAGGTGCGAGGCTACACCTTC.

The rearrangement uses TRBV5-6 and TRBJ2-3, with 8 positions matching TRBD2. Unmatched junction bases numbered 5, after V lost 7 bases and J lost 1 base. CDR1 and CDR2 (germline): SGHDT, YYEEEE. The CDR3 covers 14 residues. The chain's CDR3 is CASQIAGRTDTQYF. The CDR3 region has the DNA TGTGCCAGCCAGATAGCGGGACGCACAGATACGCAGTATTTT. Full variable domain (rest looked up from reference TRBV5-6 and TRBJ2-3): DAGVTQSPTHLIKTRGQQVTLRCSPKSGHDTVSWYQQALGQGPQFIFQYYEEEERQRGNFPDRFSGHQFPNYSSELNVNALLLGDSALYLCASQIAGRTDTQYFGPGTRLTVL.

This clone has a handful of counts. The chain recombines TRBV15 with TRBJ2-3; 8 bases match TRBD2. The CDR3 totals 16 residues. Germline CDR1 and CDR2: LNHNV and YYDKDF (reference sequence). V was pared by 1 base and J by 1 base, with 4 bases of the junction left unmatched. The CDR3 DNA reads TGTGCCACCAGCAGAGTAGCGCGGGGGGGCACAGATACGCAGTATTTT. Translating it yields CATSRVARGGTDTQYF.